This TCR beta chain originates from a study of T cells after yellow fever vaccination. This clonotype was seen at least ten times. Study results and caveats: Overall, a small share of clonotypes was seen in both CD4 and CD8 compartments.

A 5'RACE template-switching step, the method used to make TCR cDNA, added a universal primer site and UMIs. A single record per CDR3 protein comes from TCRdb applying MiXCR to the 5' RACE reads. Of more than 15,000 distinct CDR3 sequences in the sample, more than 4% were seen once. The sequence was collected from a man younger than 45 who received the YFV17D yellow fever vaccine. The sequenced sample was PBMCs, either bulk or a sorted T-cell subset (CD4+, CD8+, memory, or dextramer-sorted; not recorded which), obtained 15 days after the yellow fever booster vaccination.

In DNA, the CDR3 is TGTGCCAGCAGTTTCATTGACCAGGGGGAAAAACTGTTTTTT. Protein: CASSFIDQGEKLFF. The V call is TRBV12-3 or TRBV12-4, the J call TRBJ1-4; the D gene is possibly TRBD1 (6 bases). Deletions cut 3 bases from V and 8 bases from J, with 13 bases between. The CDR3 is 14 residues long.